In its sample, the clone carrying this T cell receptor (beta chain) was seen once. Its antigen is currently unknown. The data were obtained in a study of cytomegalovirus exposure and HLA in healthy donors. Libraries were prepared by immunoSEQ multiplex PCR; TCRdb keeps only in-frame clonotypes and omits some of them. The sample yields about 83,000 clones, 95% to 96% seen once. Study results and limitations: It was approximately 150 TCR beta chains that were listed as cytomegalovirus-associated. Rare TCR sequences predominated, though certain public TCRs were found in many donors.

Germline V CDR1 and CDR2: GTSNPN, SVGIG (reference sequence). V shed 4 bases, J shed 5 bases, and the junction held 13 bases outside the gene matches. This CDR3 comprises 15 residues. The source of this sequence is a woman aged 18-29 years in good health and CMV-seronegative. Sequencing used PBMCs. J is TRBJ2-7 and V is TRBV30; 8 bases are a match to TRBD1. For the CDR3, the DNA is TGTGCCTGGAAAAGAAAAGGACAGGGAGGCGACGAGCAGTACTTC. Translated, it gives CAWKRKGQGGDEQYF.